Below, 4 T cell receptor beta chains from the same sample are listed, as sequenced in a study of vaccination and CD4 T cells after COVID-19 (dated by TCRdb to 2022 to 2024). What these receptors recognize is not known. The library relied on PCR. TCRdb shows the sequencer as Illumina iSeq 100. TCR sequencing of DNA from cultured CD4+ T cells used the Oncomine TCR Beta short-read assay at the Johns Hopkins FTIC core. TCRdb itself trimmed the public reads at Q25 with fastp, ran MiXCR and retained productive beta chains. Rows are combined by CDR3 protein, so each entry shows the most common genes and DNA. The sample yields a few thousand distinct CDR3 sequences; 25% to 30% were counted once. Approximately 17% of the sample lies in the top ten. The treatment or condition label corresponds to: roughly 10-day PBMC culture with coronavirus spike peptide pools or control peptides (ViraFEST assay). CD4+ T cells from unexposed donors were collected before the COVID-19 pandemic (2011-2018).

Specimen: CD4+ T cells from blood, cultured in vitro. Receptors originate from a human donor in good health.

The rearrangement uses TRBV3-1 and TRBJ1-5; 9 nucleotides line up with TRBD1. Trimming took 5 bases from V and 4 from J; bases not matched to a gene: 6. The CDR3 spans 15 residues. The germline V gene has CDR1 LGHDT and CDR2 YNNKEL (reference sequence). The CDR3 protein is CASSGSGQGNQPQHF. CDR3 coding DNA: TGTGCCAGCAGCGGAAGCGGACAGGGGAATCAGCCCCAGCATTTT.

This clonotype was picked up a small number of times. The chain couples TRBV10-3 to TRBJ1-2, with a weak D call TRBD1 (5 bases). Germline V lookup: CDR1 ENHRY, CDR2 SYGVKD. The CDR3 consists of 13 residues. With 3 bases removed from V and 4 bases from J, the gap between germline ends came to 9 bases. The CDR3 DNA follows: TGTGCCATCAGTGATACCGGGACCTATGGCTACACCTTC. Its protein is CAISDTGTYGYTF.

By share, this clonotype ranks as medium-sized. The V and J genes are TRBV6-1 and TRBJ1-6; D unresolved. This CDR3 comprises 13 residues. Between the trimmed V and J ends, which lost 7 bases and 9 bases, there was a span of 13 bases. The germline CDR1 and CDR2 sequences are MNHNS and SASEGT. The CDR3: CASISFIGSPLHF. The CDR3 region has the DNA TGTGCCAGCATTTCCTTCATCGGTTCACCCCTCCACTTT.

This clonotype was seen a handful of times. The chain is built from TRBV6-1 and TRBJ2-1, with TRBD1 matching 9 bases. J gave up 7 bases and V 6 bases, and 4 bases lay outside the gene matches. The CDR3 is made up of 13 amino acids. The V gene's germline CDR1 is MNHNS and CDR2 SASEGT. Here the CDR3 reads CASSQQGANEQFF. The CDR3, as DNA: TGTGCCAGCAGCCAACAGGGGGCTAATGAGCAGTTCTTC.